What follows are 14 T cell receptor beta chains derived from one specimen sequenced in a study of shared clonotypes between healthy human individuals. Produced via immunoSEQ multiplex PCR; TCRdb's table is partial and in-frame only. The sample consists of 980,000 or so clones, 76% of them appearing once. The sequencing sample was made of memory CD4+ T cells sorted from blood. Subset reported: CD45RA-negative fraction. These receptors all come from a young man in good health.

As regards this clone: The same CDR3 arises from other DNA sequences in this sample as well. The chain links TRBV14 to TRBJ2-3, with 11 bases fitting TRBD2. The V segment lost 4 bases and the J segment 2 bases; nucleotides outside the gene matches: 5. Germline V lookup: CDR1 SGHDN, CDR2 FVKESK. The CDR3 runs to 16 residues. The CDR3 here is CASSLRLAGSTDTQYF. The CDR3 DNA sequence: TGTGCCAGCAGCCTCCGACTAGCGGGATCCACAGATACGCAGTATTTT.

This rearrangement joins TRBV6-4 to TRBJ1-1; unclear D gene. The CDR3 contains 16 residues. Between the trimmed V and J ends, which lost 7 bases and 1 base, there was a span of 19 bases. Germline V gene sequence: CDR1 MRHNA, CDR2 SNTAGT. The CDR3 bases are TGTGCCAGCACTGGACGGACTCTACCGGAGAACACTGAAGCTTTCTTT. Translated, it gives CASTGRTLPENTEAFF.

The chain employs TRBV23-1 and TRBJ2-7, with 8 bases identical to TRBD2. TRBV23-1 belongs to the ORF category, with a function that is uncertain. V was clipped by 2 bases and J by 4 bases; unmatched bases: 31. There are 23 residues in the CDR3. CDR3 coding DNA: TGCGCCAGCAGTCAAACTGACAGACTTACTAGCGGAAGAGCCCCCTCGCTGTCTTACGAGCAGTACTTC. This translates into CASSQTDRLTSGRAPSLSYEQYF.

The V gene is TRBV5-4, the J gene TRBJ2-7; 9 bases line up with TRBD1. Per germline, CDR1 SGHNT and CDR2 YYREEE (reference sequence). This CDR3 has 15 residues. J lost 5 bases, V lost 3 bases, and 9 bases had no gene match. For the CDR3, the DNA is TGTGCCAGCAGCTCCGGGACAGGGAGGGATAACGAGCAGTACTTC. Translating gives CASSSGTGRDNEQYF.

V and J are TRBV7-8 and TRBJ2-7, with no clear D. This CDR3 is built from 13 residues. V was shortened by 5 bases and J by 5 bases, with 13 bases between the two germline ends. Germline CDR1 reads SGHVS; CDR2 reads FQNEAQ. The CDR3 bases are TGTGCCAGCAGCCTTGGCGCCGTAGACGAGCAGTACTTC. Its translation: CASSLGAVDEQYF.

The gene calls are TRBV11-3 and TRBJ2-3, with D possibly TRBD2 on 5 matching bases. The CDR3 extends over 14 amino acids. Germline loops: CDR1 SGHNT, CDR2 YENEEA. Trimming removed 5 bases at V and 1 base at J, with 10 bases between. The CDR3 coding sequence is TGTGCCAGCAGCCCCAGCGGACGCACAGATACGCAGTATTTT. It translates to CASSPSGRTDTQYF.

This sequence joins TRBV7-2 and TRBJ2-2, with D possibly being TRBD2 (5 bases). The germline CDR1 and CDR2 sequences are SGHTA and FQGNSA. V was pared by 0 bases and J by 0 bases, with 5 bases between. CDR3 length equals 15 residues. The CDR3 spells CASSLASANTGELFF. The CDR3 DNA reads TGTGCCAGCAGCTTAGCTAGCGCGAACACCGGGGAGCTGTTTTTT.

For this clone: Other DNA sequences in the sample encode the same CDR3. This rearrangement joins TRBV18 to TRBJ2-5; D is possibly TRBD2 (5 bases). Germline CDR1 and CDR2: KGHSH and LQKENI. The CDR3 length is 14 residues. Trimming took 3 bases from V and 1 from J, leaving 9 bases between them. The CDR3 is CASSPSGIQETQYF. In DNA, the CDR3 is TGTGCCAGCTCACCCTCCGGGATCCAAGAGACCCAGTACTTC.

The chain uses TRBV18 and TRBJ1-1, with D perhaps TRBD1 (5 bases). V lost 5 bases, J lost 5 bases, and 9 bases lay in between. The CDR3 has 12 residues. Germline loops: CDR1 KGHSH, CDR2 LQKENI. The DNA of the CDR3 is TGTGCCAGCTCATCCAGGGAAACTGAAGCTTTCTTT. Translated: CASSSRETEAFF. The variable domain in full, completed from reference TRBV18 and TRBJ1-1, reads NAGVMQNPRHLVRRRGQEARLRCSPMKGHSHVYWYRQLPEEGLKFMVYLQKENIIDESGMPKERFSAEFPKEGPSILRIQQVVRGDSAAYFCASSSRETEAFFGQGTRLTVV.

The gene calls are TRBV7-2 and TRBJ2-7; 11 bases agree with TRBD2. J lost 3 bases, V lost 3 bases, and 4 bases had no gene match. This CDR3 has 15 residues. Germline V gives CDR1 SGHTA, CDR2 FQGNSA. The CDR3 here is CASSFLGTSGYEQYF. As DNA, the CDR3 is TGTGCCAGCAGCTTTCTCGGGACTAGCGGCTACGAGCAGTACTTC.

This chain connects TRBV6-5 to TRBJ1-3, with D unclear. CDR1 is MNHEY, CDR2 SVGAGI, per germline. V lost 4 bases to trimming and J lost 4 bases, with 11 bases between them. The CDR3 length is 14 residues. CDR3 nucleotide sequence: TGTGCCAGCAGTTCATCGCTTGCCGGAAACACCATATATTTT. Encoded protein: CASSSSLAGNTIYF.

The chain recombines TRBV27 with TRBJ2-7; perhaps TRBD1 as D (6 bases). The germline V and J ends were trimmed by 7 bases and 3 bases, with 16 bases remaining between them. The V gene's germline CDR1 is MNHEY and CDR2 SMNVEV (reference sequence). The CDR3 runs to 14 residues. The CDR3 region is CASKGGGQNYEQYF. CDR3 DNA: TGTGCCAGCAAAGGGGGTGGGCAGAACTACGAGCAGTACTTC.

As for this clone: The sample contains more than one DNA sequence encoding this CDR3. The chain joins TRBV9 to TRBJ2-7; 8 positions match TRBD1. Germline CDR1 SGDLS, CDR2 YYNGEE. V dropped 0 bases and J dropped 4; count of bases not matched to a gene: 6. The CDR3 is 15 residues long. The CDR3 protein is CASSVGQGAAYEQYF. For the CDR3, the DNA is TGTGCCAGCAGCGTAGGTCAGGGGGCCGCGTACGAGCAGTACTTC.

The chain carries TRBV25-1 and TRBJ1-4, with D perhaps TRBD1 (5 bases). Deletions cut 2 bases from V and 0 bases from J, with 10 bases between. Germline V lookup: CDR1 MGHDK, CDR2 SYGVNS. The CDR3 totals 16 residues. The CDR3 region is CASSEIRGPTNEKLFF. Here the CDR3 DNA reads TGTGCCAGCAGTGAAATTAGGGGACCAACTAATGAAAAACTGTTTTTT. Using reference TRBV25-1 and TRBJ1-4 for the parts outside the CDR3, the full variable domain is EADIYQTPRYLVIGTGKKITLECSQTMGHDKMYWYQQDPGMELHLIHYSYGVNSTEKGDLSSESTVSRIRTEHFPLTLESARPSHTSQYLCASSEIRGPTNEKLFFGSGTQLSVL.